What follows describes a single TCR beta chain. Its cognate antigen is unknown. Reverse transcription of roughly 0.5 to 1 ug RNA was carried out with random hexamers. Amplification of TCR beta CDR3 used immunoSEQ multiplex PCR across 54 Vbeta and 13 Jbeta. TCRdb re-called the immunoSEQ multiplex PCR reads through MiXCR, storing one row per CDR3 protein. The sample records about 120,000 distinct CDR3 sequences, over 90% being singletons. The CDR3 length is 14 residues. V was cut by 2 bases and J by 5 bases, with 10 bases left in between. Germline lookup yields CDR1 PRHDT and CDR2 FYEKMQ (reference sequence). From blood CD8+ and CD4+ T cells, the TCR beta chain was sequenced. TEMRA cells were FACS-enriched, and CD8+ and CD4+ T cells were isolated negatively. The data stem from a study of CD8 T cells in Susac syndrome. Broader study findings: The TCR sequencing and HLA analysis in the study involved a relatively small number of individuals, as the study acknowledged.

What was sequenced was CD4+ T cells from PBMCs. The V gene is TRBV13, the J gene TRBJ2-4; D could derive from TRBD1 or TRBD2 (5 bases each). This clonotype originated in a human donor in good health. CDR3 DNA sequence: TGTGCCAGCAGCTTATTAGGGGACGAAAACATTCAGTACTTC. It specifies CASSLLGDENIQYF.